This T cell receptor (beta chain) stems from a study of glioma-infiltrating T cells after dendritic cell vaccination. This sample's time point: after dendritic cell vaccination, including at tumor progression/relapse. This CDR3 comprises 14 residues. The V segment lost 7 bases and the J segment 4 bases; nucleotides outside the gene matches: 7. In germline, CDR1 is MNHNS, CDR2 SASEGT. Clones were sequenced by immunoSEQ multiplex PCR, and TCRdb holds only the in-frame ones, with some missing. This sample has more than 95,000 clones, with around 89% found just once. The sequence was collected from a human donor with glioblastoma. The input for sequencing was blood, taken after dendritic cell vaccination. The chain uses TRBV6-1 and TRBJ2-7; 10 positions match TRBD1. CDR3 sequence (DNA): TGTGCCAGCACTTGGACAGGGGGGGGGTACGAGCAGTACTTC. It encodes CASTWTGGGYEQYF.